The clone carrying this TCR beta chain is medium-sized (0.01 to 0.1%) by share. The antigen is not known. The sample comes from a study of vaccination effects on CD4 cells after COVID-19. The ViraFEST assay expanded antigen-specific CD4+ T cells with viral peptide pools before sequencing. The culture ran for roughly 10 days before CD4+ T cells were isolated. Neither prior SARS-CoV-2 infection nor positive nucleocapsid antibodies were present in the vaccine recipients. TCRdb's table, derived via immunoSEQ multiplex PCR, lists solely in-frame clones and lacks some. The sample shows about 24,000 clones, 60% to 85% of them seen only once. The germline gives CDR1 LGHNA, CDR2 YNFKEQ. This CDR3 is built from 16 residues. The trim removed 1 base at V and 4 bases at J, leaving 2 bases unmatched.

The source is a human donor who received a COVID-19 vaccine. The chain employs TRBV4-2 and TRBJ2-3, with TRBD2 matching 13 bases. Sequences were derived from CD4+ T cells from PBMCs cultured with HCoV-OC43 spike peptides, sampled before COVID-19 vaccination. Subset of the sample: HCoV-OC43 spike overlapping peptide pool stimulation. CDR3 region: CASSQGLAGGADTQYF. The CDR3 DNA reads TGTGCCAGCAGCCAAGGACTAGCGGGGGGTGCAGATACGCAGTATTTT.